The 9 T cell receptor beta chains reported below all come from one sample, sequenced in a study of a mutant IDH1 vaccine in newly diagnosed glioma. Assay used: immunoSEQ multiplex PCR; TCRdb lists only in-frame clones, some missing. The sample includes roughly 50,000 clones, 82% of them seen just once. Time point of the sample: week 5, during vaccination. Vaccination comprised doses that each held 300 ug of mutant IDH1 20-mer peptide, plus topical imiquimod. These receptors' targets are unknown. The sequenced sample was PBMCs, obtained from a glioma patient whose treatment included an IDH1 peptide vaccine. The receptors were gathered from a woman aged 18 to 35 with glioma. Some clones in this sample may be carry-over from other donors' samples.

Comments on this clone: One end of the junction does not line up with germline, which may come from a read error. The chain is built from TRBV12-5 and TRBJ1-1, with D uncertain. CDR1 and CDR2 from the germline V gene are LGHNT and FRNRAP. The CDR3 covers 12 residues. CDR3 in DNA: TGTGCTAGTGGTTTCCCCGGCGCTGAAGTTTTCTTT. This gives the protein CASGFPGAEVFF.

This rearrangement joins TRBV7-3 to TRBJ1-4; possibly TRBD1 for D (5 bases). CDR1 is SGHTA, CDR2 FQGTGA, per germline. The CDR3 totals 16 residues. Trimming took 1 base from V and 7 from J, leaving 16 bases between them. DNA of the CDR3: TGTGCCAGCAGCTTAAAAGTAGGCAGGGACCCTGAAAAACTGTTTTTT. It is translated as CASSLKVGRDPEKLFF.

A note on this clone: The sample holds other DNA sequences that translate to the same CDR3. The gene calls are TRBV7-2 and TRBJ1-6, with D hard to call. The CDR3 spans 14 residues. V gave up 5 bases and J gave up 0 bases, with 5 bases separating them. Germline V gene lookup returns CDR1 SGHTA and CDR2 FQGNSA. CDR3 residues: CASSLTSYNSPLHF. The CDR3 region has the DNA TGTGCCAGCAGCCTCACCTCCTATAATTCACCCCTCCACTTT.

This clone was detected only once. The chain carries TRBV23-1 and TRBJ2-7; D remains ambiguous. TRBV23-1 is noted as an ORF with a role that remains uncertain. There are 12 residues in the CDR3. V shed 3 bases and J shed 2 bases, with 5 bases lying between them. CDR3 coding DNA: TGCGCCAGCAGTCAGACAACCTACGAGCAGTACTTC. Residues: CASSQTTYEQYF.

The J gene is TRBJ2-7, the V gene TRBV19; D gene ambiguous. CDR3 length equals 12 residues. The V end was cut by 3 bases, the J end by 5 bases, with 8 bases between. Germline CDR1 LNHDA, CDR2 SQIVND (reference sequence). The CDR3 here is CASSMSPHEQYF. The CDR3 DNA sequence: TGTGCCAGTAGTATGTCCCCCCACGAGCAGTACTTC.

V is TRBV5-1 and J is TRBJ2-5; TRBD1 is a possible D gene (5 bases). Near its end, the DNA agrees better with TRBJ2-7, so the J call may be wrong. The CDR3 is made up of 12 amino acids. Germline CDR1 reads SGHRS; CDR2 reads YFSETQ. CDR3 sequence: CASSLSGNEQYF. Written as DNA, the CDR3 is TGCGCCAGCAGCTTGTCAGGGAACGAGCAGTACTTC.

The V call is TRBV7-2, the J call TRBJ1-5; no clear D gene. The CDR3 consists of 13 residues. V lost 1 base to trimming and J lost 7 bases, with 8 bases between them. Per the germline V gene, CDR1 is SGHTA and CDR2 is FQGNSA. CDR3 in amino acids: CASSLENRQPQHF. The CDR3, as DNA: TGTGCCAGCAGCTTAGAGAATCGGCAGCCCCAGCATTTT.

This CDR3 is CSASPPGEQYF. CDR3 bases: TGCAGTGCTAGCCCCCCCGGCGAGCAGTACTTC. This sequence joins TRBV20-1 and TRBJ2-7, with unresolved D. Germline V gene sequence: CDR1 DFQATT, CDR2 SNEGSKA (reference sequence). V lost 3 bases, J lost 6 bases, and 9 bases lay in between. The CDR3 covers 11 residues.

The chain recombines TRBV5-6 with TRBJ1-1; D is perhaps TRBD1 (5 bases). The CDR3 loop spans 12 amino acids. V was clipped by 4 bases and J by 4 bases, with 8 bases between them. From germline, CDR1 is SGHDT and CDR2 YYEEEE. In DNA, the CDR3 is TGTGCCAGCAGCCTAGGGGTCACTGAAGCTTTCTTT. The encoded protein is CASSLGVTEAFF.